The subject of this entry is one T cell receptor beta chain. Its cognate antigen is unknown. Profiling relied on immunoSEQ multiplex PCR, and the TCRdb table lists in-frame clones only, not all of them. The repertoire holds 43,000 or so clones, with about three quarters as singletons. These data are taken from a study of PD-1 blockade in classical Hodgkin lymphoma. This CDR3 spans 15 amino acids. The germline V gene has CDR1 KGHSH and CDR2 LQKENI. The V end lost 1 base, the J end lost 8 bases, and 14 bases lay between the germline ends. With no exception, relapse followed autologous stem cell transplantation in all patients, and brentuximab vedotin exposure varied. The study's findings and limits: Complete responders' baseline diversity resembled that of newly diagnosed patients. Still unresolved is the cause of the repertoire differences, which may be disease activity or prior therapy.

This receptor was obtained from a human donor with classical Hodgkin lymphoma. This chain links TRBV18 with TRBJ1-4, with D uncertain. The source material was peripheral blood mononuclear cells (PBMCs), sampled at baseline. CDR3 in amino acids: CASSPLGRGVEKLFF. DNA of the CDR3: TGTGCCAGCTCACCACTGGGCCGGGGAGTCGAAAAACTGTTTTTT. Drawing the rest from reference TRBV18 and TRBJ1-4, the complete variable domain is NAGVMQNPRHLVRRRGQEARLRCSPMKGHSHVYWYRQLPEEGLKFMVYLQKENIIDESGMPKERFSAEFPKEGPSILRIQQVVRGDSAAYFCASSPLGRGVEKLFFGSGTQLSVL.